These T cell receptor beta chains were read from a single sample in a study of shared clonotypes between healthy human individuals. Clones were sequenced by immunoSEQ multiplex PCR, and TCRdb holds only the in-frame ones, with some missing. The repertoire includes some 2.4 million clones, 80% to 95% of them detected once, and 0.36% sits in the top ten. The specimen sequenced was naive CD4+ T cells from PBMCs. These receptors originate from a man between 18 and 29 years old in good health. Some clones in this sample may be carry-over from other donors' samples. Both conserved end residues are part of each CDR3. D genes are given only for firm matches. A clone size is listed for some rows: how often the clone was seen (once, few, many), or a class if it is expanded.

-	TRBJ2-1	-	TRBV4-3	TGCGCCAGCAGCCAAGATCGGCGGGTTTTATGGAATGAGCAGTTCTTC	CASSQDRRVLWNEQFF
-	TRBJ2-5	TRBD1	TRBV11-3	TGTGCCAGCAGCTCAGACAGGGTTCAAGAGACCCAGTACTTC	CASSSDRVQETQYF
-	TRBJ2-7	-	TRBV7-2	TGTGCCAGCAGCGACCAAGGGGGGAAAAACGAGCAGTACTTC	CASSDQGGKNEQYF
-	TRBJ1-1	TRBD1	TRBV18	TGTGCCAGCTCACAGGGACAGTCGAACACTGAAGCTTTCTTT	CASSQGQSNTEAFF
-	TRBJ2-1	-	TRBV6-5	TGTGCCAGCAGTTACCAAAGGAAGGCCTATGAGCAGTTCTTC	CASSYQRKAYEQFF
-	TRBJ2-1	TRBD2	TRBV29-1	TGCAGCGTTGGAGAGGGAGGGGATGAGCAGTTCTTC	CSVGEGGDEQFF
-	TRBJ1-5	-	TRBV9	TGTGCCAGCAGCCAGACAGGAGGCAATCAGCCCCAGCATTTT	CASSQTGGNQPQHF
-	TRBJ2-5	-	TRBV7-9	TGTGCCAGCAGCTCAAGGGAGCTCCTCGAGACCCAGTACTTC	CASSSRELLETQYF
-	TRBJ1-2	TRBD1	TRBV15	TGTGCCACCAGCAAAACAGGGGAGGGCTATGGCTACACCTTC	CATSKTGEGYGYTF
once	TRBJ2-6	-	TRBV7-3	TGTGCCAGCAGCCCAAGTGGGGCCAACGTCCTGACTTTC	CASSPSGANVLTF
-	TRBJ1-1	-	TRBV6-6	TGTGCCAGCAGTTACTCTGAGATGGACACTGAAGCTTTCTTT	CASSYSEMDTEAFF
-	TRBJ2-4	-	TRBV5-4	TGTGCCAGCAGCTTGAGTCAAGGCGGGACCAAAAACATTCAGTACTTC	CASSLSQGGTKNIQYF
few	TRBJ2-5	-	TRBV20-1	TGCAGTGCTAGCCTGGAGACCCAGTACTTC	CSASLETQYF
-	TRBJ2-7	-	TRBV27	TGTGCCAGCAGTCCTAGGCCCTTACTGATCCGGAACGAGCAGTACTTC	CASSPRPLLIRNEQYF
-	TRBJ2-7	-	TRBV20-1	TGCAGTGCGGGGCGGGACGAGCAGTACTTC	CSAGRDEQYF
-	TRBJ1-5	-	TRBV28	TGTGCCAGCAGTTCCGGGGGGGGAGGTCAGCCCCAGCATTTT	CASSSGGGGQPQHF